These 23 T cell receptor beta chains were sequenced from one sample in a study of blood T cell repertoires in COVID-19. Using immunoSEQ multiplex PCR, the repertoire was profiled, and TCRdb retains in-frame clones only, with some absent. The sample consists of 110,000 to 150,000 clones, around 81% of them appearing once. Sequences were obtained from peripheral blood. These receptors originate from a human donor in a cohort sampled during active COVID-19.

The chain employs TRBV2 and TRBJ1-3, with TRBD1 matching 7 bases. The junction had 6 bases not matched to a gene; V was cut back by 2 bases and J by 2 bases. Germline lookup yields CDR1 SNHLY and CDR2 FYNNEI. This CDR3 region has 16 residues. The DNA of the CDR3 is TGTGCCAGCAGTGAATTCGGCAGGGGGACTGGAAACACCATATATTTT. Its translation: CASSEFGRGTGNTIYF.

This chain uses TRBV7-2 with TRBJ1-3, with no clear D. Per the germline V gene, CDR1 is SGHTA and CDR2 is FQGNSA. This CDR3 comprises 15 residues. Trimming left V 3 bases short and J 0 bases short, with 9 bases between. The CDR3 protein is CASSFEFGSGNTIYF. CDR3 coding DNA: TGTGCCAGCAGCTTTGAGTTTGGCTCTGGAAACACCATATATTTT.

This chain links TRBV7-7 with TRBJ2-5, with 14 bases matching TRBD2. This CDR3 has 16 amino acids. J gave up 4 bases and V 5 bases, and 6 bases lay outside the gene matches. CDR1 and CDR2 (germline): SSHAT, FNYEAQ (reference sequence). The CDR3 bases are TGTGCCAGCAGCCTGGGGACTAGCGGGAGTGTAGAGACCCAGTACTTC. Protein product: CASSLGTSGSVETQYF.

This clone was seen once. The chain joins TRBV7-2 to TRBJ2-1; 12 bases fit TRBD2. With 4 bases clipped from V and 6 bases from J, the junction kept 4 bases outside the gene matches. The CDR3 length is 15 residues. Germline loops: CDR1 SGHTA, CDR2 FQGNSA. Here the CDR3 DNA reads TGTGCCAGCAGCTCGGGACTAGCGGGCTTCAATGAGCAGTTCTTC. Translating gives CASSSGLAGFNEQFF.

This chain connects TRBV11-2 to TRBJ2-3; 7 bases are a match to TRBD1. CDR3 length equals 16 residues. Trimming at V came to 5 bases and at J to 3 bases, leaving 11 bases not matched to a gene. Germline CDR1 and CDR2: SGHAT and FQNNGV. Here the CDR3 DNA reads TGTGCCAGCAGCCCCTTCCCGACAGGGCTAACAGATACGCAGTATTTT. Protein sequence: CASSPFPTGLTDTQYF.

This clone appeared once. The chain uses TRBV6-5 and TRBJ1-5; D is unclear. Germline values: CDR1 MNHEY, CDR2 SVGAGI. The CDR3 extends over 13 amino acids. V was pared by 10 bases and J by 0 bases, with 10 bases between. The CDR3 DNA reads as TGTGCCAACGGACTCAATAGCAATCAGCCCCAGCATTTT. Its translation is CANGLNSNQPQHF.

In this sample, this clone turned up once. The rearrangement uses TRBV5-1 and TRBJ2-1, with a tentative D call TRBD2 (5 bases). Trimming stripped 7 bases from V and 2 bases from J, with 16 bases between. Germline V lookup: CDR1 SGHRS, CDR2 YFSETQ. The CDR3 contains 15 residues. CDR3 protein: CASGAAGPPYNEQFF. In DNA form, the CDR3 reads TGCGCCAGCGGAGCCGCGGGTCCGCCCTACAATGAGCAGTTCTTC.

This chain connects TRBV5-5 to TRBJ1-2; D remains ambiguous. With 0 bases removed from V and 4 bases from J, the gap between germline ends came to 10 bases. In germline, CDR1 is SGHKS, CDR2 YYEKEE (reference sequence). The CDR3 runs to 14 residues. The CDR3 bases are TGTGCCAGCAGCTTGGATCCGGGAAGCTATGGCTACACCTTC. Its protein product is CASSLDPGSYGYTF.

This chain joins TRBV24-1 and TRBJ2-7; a weak D match, TRBD1 (7 bases). The V end was cut by 5 bases, the J end by 5 bases, with 12 bases between. The CDR3 spans 13 residues. CDR1 and CDR2 (germline): KGHDR, SFDVKD. The CDR3 DNA reads TGTGCCACCAGTGTTCCAGGGGGGCACGAGCAGTACTTC. Translated, it gives CATSVPGGHEQYF.

On this clone: The sample holds other DNA sequences that translate to the same CDR3. The rearrangement links TRBV10-3 to TRBJ2-1, with a weak D call TRBD2 (6 bases). V was clipped by 0 bases and J by 8 bases, with 8 bases between them. Looked up from germline, CDR1 is ENHRY and CDR2 is SYGVKD. There are 13 residues in the CDR3. The CDR3 DNA reads as TGTGCCATCAGTGAGTCACGCGGGGATGAGCAGTTCTTC. It specifies CAISESRGDEQFF.

This clone was seen many times. The chain is built from TRBV4-1 and TRBJ1-5, with 10 bases identical to TRBD1. CDR3 length: 15 amino acids. Looked up from germline, CDR1 is MGHRA and CDR2 is YSYEKL. The V gene end was trimmed by 4 bases and the J gene end by 2 bases; junction bases not matched to a gene: 2. In DNA form, the CDR3 reads TGCGCCAGCAGCCGGGACAGGGGTGGCAATCAGCCCCAGCATTTT. Protein product: CASSRDRGGNQPQHF.

V is TRBV9 and J is TRBJ2-6; the D gene is possibly TRBD1 (5 bases). The CDR3 covers 14 residues. CDR1 and CDR2 from the germline V gene are SGDLS and YYNGEE. V was cut by 4 bases and J by 12 bases, with 17 bases left in between. The CDR3 sequence is CASSLRTDIPVLTF. The CDR3 DNA sequence: TGTGCCAGCAGCTTACGGACGGACATCCCCGTCCTGACTTTC.

The rearrangement uses TRBV6-2 or TRBV6-3 and TRBJ2-7; 10 nucleotides match TRBD1. Germline CDR1 is MNHEY and CDR2 is SVGEGT. The CDR3 has 17 residues. V lost 2 bases and J lost 2; bases outside the gene matches: 9. This chain's CDR3 is CASSYPSRTGGPYEQYF. DNA of the CDR3: TGTGCCAGCAGTTACCCATCAAGGACAGGGGGGCCCTACGAGCAGTACTTC.

The chain combines TRBV28 with TRBJ2-7; 9 bases match TRBD2. The CDR3 runs 17 residues. Germline V gene lookup returns CDR1 MDHEN and CDR2 SYDVKM. Losses at the gene ends were 5 bases for V and 6 bases for J; bases not matched to a gene: 17. The CDR3 nucleotides read TGTGCCAGCAGTCGGAATCTGATTAGCGGGAGAGGCTTCGAGCAGTACTTC. Translation: CASSRNLISGRGFEQYF. The whole variable domain, filled in from reference TRBV28 and TRBJ2-7, reads DVKVTQSSRYLVKRTGEKVFLECVQDMDHENMFWYRQDPGLGLRLIYFSYDVKMKEKGDIPEGYSVSREKKERFSLILESASTNQTSMYLCASSRNLISGRGFEQYFGPGTRLTVT.

The rearrangement uses TRBV3-1 (or the pseudogene TRBV3-2) and TRBJ2-7; D not resolved. V was clipped by 4 bases and J by 0 bases, with 10 bases between them. The CDR3 consists of 14 residues. Germline assignment: CDR1 LGHDT and CDR2 YNNKEL (reference sequence). As DNA, the CDR3 is TGTGCCAGCAGCCCCACAACAGTCTCCTACGAGCAGTACTTC. It encodes CASSPTTVSYEQYF.

The gene calls are TRBV11-3 and TRBJ2-3; 11 nucleotides match TRBD2. Germline CDR1 reads SGHNT; CDR2 reads YENEEA. V lost 3 bases to trimming and J lost 7 bases; unmatched junction nucleotides: 6. This CDR3 comprises 15 residues. CDR3 residues: CASSLGGLADHTQYF. CDR3 DNA sequence: TGTGCCAGCAGCTTGGGGGGACTAGCGGATCATACGCAGTATTTT.

The chain carries TRBV2 and TRBJ1-5; 10 bases agree with TRBD1. CDR3 length: 16 residues. Germline CDR1 reads SNHLY; CDR2 reads FYNNEI. Trimming cost V 4 bases and J 7 bases; bases outside gene matches: 10. The CDR3: CASSVWGGQGSQPQHF. Here the CDR3 DNA reads TGTGCCAGCAGTGTATGGGGGGGACAGGGGAGCCAGCCCCAGCATTTT.

V usage is TRBV19 and J usage is TRBJ1-5; no clear D gene. The CDR3 is 18 residues long. Germline V gene data show CDR1 as LNHDA and CDR2 as SQIVND (reference sequence). Trimming stripped 3 bases from V and 0 bases from J, with 18 bases between. The CDR3 here is CASSINGQVKVSNQPQHF. CDR3 bases: TGTGCCAGTAGTATTAATGGGCAGGTTAAAGTTAGCAATCAGCCCCAGCATTTT.

The rearrangement uses TRBV28 and TRBJ1-2, with 9 bases that match TRBD1. Germline V gene sequence: CDR1 MDHEN, CDR2 SYDVKM. This CDR3 spans 18 amino acids. Trimming removed 4 bases from V and 2 bases from J; junction bases left unmatched: 14. The CDR3 coding sequence is TGTGCCAGCAGTTCCCCGTCCCGGGACAGGGACGGCAACTATGGCTACACCTTC. Protein sequence: CASSSPSRDRDGNYGYTF.

This chain joins TRBV28 and TRBJ2-3; TRBD2 aligns across 9 bases. The CDR3 contains 19 residues. V was clipped by 8 bases and J by 6 bases; unmatched bases: 24. The germline CDR1 and CDR2 sequences are MDHEN and SYDVKM. The CDR3 reads CASPCQAPEAGGNADTQYF. The CDR3 DNA sequence: TGTGCCAGCCCCTGTCAAGCCCCGGAGGCGGGAGGGAACGCGGATACGCAGTATTTT.

The J gene is TRBJ2-2, the V gene TRBV5-6; the match to TRBD2 covers 9 bases. The V gene end was trimmed by 4 bases and the J gene end by 4 bases; junction bases not matched to a gene: 5. The CDR3 consists of 15 residues. Germline V lookup: CDR1 SGHDT, CDR2 YYEEEE. CDR3: CASSTLAGSTGELFF. The CDR3 DNA follows: TGTGCCAGCAGCACCCTAGCGGGAAGCACCGGGGAGCTGTTTTTT.

The gene calls are TRBV11-2 and TRBJ2-7; the D gene is possibly TRBD1 (6 bases). There are 13 residues in the CDR3. The germline V gene encodes CDR1 SGHAT and CDR2 FQNNGV. V was clipped by 6 bases and J by 3 bases, with 12 bases between them. The CDR3 spells CASSIGQHYEQYF. The CDR3 DNA follows: TGTGCCAGCAGTATAGGACAGCACTACGAGCAGTACTTC.

The chain uses TRBV18 and TRBJ1-1; possible D gene TRBD1, 5 bases. Germline lookup yields CDR1 KGHSH and CDR2 LQKENI. V was trimmed by 3 bases and J by 5 bases, leaving 13 bases between them. The CDR3 is 14 amino acids. In nucleotides, the CDR3 is TGTGCCAGCTCACCTCAGGGATTCGGTACTGAAGCTTTCTTT. Translated: CASSPQGFGTEAFF.